This TCR beta chain was recovered during a study of T cells and copy number aberrations in small-cell lung cancer (dated by TCRdb to the early 2020s). Turning to the overall study: TCR repertoire sequencing was paired with whole-exome sequencing of the same tumor regions to relate T cell metrics to mutations and copy number aberrations. Tumor TCR data were available for about 17 patients, and 13 to 15 patients had TCR data from both tumor and normal tissue. Findings and caveats that apply to the study as a whole: A negative correlation was found between higher copy number aberration burden and tumor T-cell density, richness and clonality. Tumors had lower T-cell density, richness and clonality than adjacent lung tissue, though the difference in density was not significant. Every specimen was formalin-fixed paraffin-embedded tissue, a material known to introduce sequencing artifacts. A small sample size, resulting from surgical resection being uncommon in small-cell lung cancer, limited the study, and the findings need validation. The TCR repertoire was highly heterogeneous across regions: about 75-97.7% of clones were restricted to a single region, a lower overlap than in localized NSCLC.

This clone came up once. Its cognate antigen has yet to be identified. Per-base qualities were not stored, and no clone one base away is much larger. The immunoSEQ hsTCRB Kit, with multiplexed V- and J-gene primers, was used to amplify TCR-beta CDR3 regions from genomic DNA. Unique DNA barcodes were added in a second PCR, and samples were pooled together with a negative and a positive control. Sequencing of the pooled TCR-beta libraries was performed on an Illumina MiSeq using a 150-cycle paired-end protocol. On the authors' methods: Raw sequencing data were processed by Adaptive Biotechnologies into a report containing normalized, annotated TCR-beta repertoires. To compute T-cell density, TCR-beta templates were normalized to usable DNA, with usable DNA estimated through amplification of housekeeping genes. Richness was defined as the count of unique rearrangements, and clonality was defined as 1 minus Pielou's evenness. Three measures quantified intratumor TCR heterogeneity between regions: the Jaccard index, the Morisita overlap index, and the proportion of shared top-20 clonotypes. As stored in TCRdb, this immuneACCESS dataset retains in-frame rearrangements with V and J assigned. A fraction of the clones does not appear; measured against another copy, unresolved V genes explain less than half of the discrepancy, and the remainder lacks a known reason. V, J and clone size reflect that table, while D and trimming were determined from the DNA. The sample table lists around 710 clones, 65% to 90% of them with a count of one. Around 3.4% of the sample belongs to the ten largest clones.

Donors were patients with limited-stage small-cell lung cancer who underwent surgical resection in Hangzhou, China, between about 2008 and 2021. Every donor went straight to surgery with no preoperative chemotherapy or radiotherapy, and no donor was given immunotherapy either before or after surgery. In the sequenced cohort of approximately 20 patients, every patient was either a smoker or a heavy second-hand smoker. Three regions were collected from each tumor FFPE block by a grid approach so that spatial heterogeneity of the primary tumors was represented. Tumor regions were macrodissected to enrich malignant cells, and only regions expected to yield at least 150 ng DNA were selected. To characterize T cell repertoire heterogeneity, the study applied multi-region TCR-beta sequencing to resected limited-stage small-cell lung cancers and to tumor-adjacent lung tissue. The AllPrep DNA/RNA FFPE Kit (Qiagen) was used to extract genomic DNA from FFPE tissue.

The germline V gene gives CDR1 as SGHTA and CDR2 as FQGNSA. Cut back by 5 bases and 1 base, the V and J ends lie 16 bases apart. The CDR3 covers 16 residues, taking in both the cysteine and the phenylalanine. Only the CDR3 portion is preserved as DNA: 48 bases, with reading frame beginning at the first base. The sequence derives from a man in his forties with small cell lung cancer. The source material was tumor tissue. This receptor chain uses TRBV7-2 and TRBJ2-3, and perhaps TRBD2 as D gene, on 6 matching bases. The CDR3 protein is CASSTTSTRGTDTQYF. The DNA sequence reads TGTGCCAGCAGCACCACTAGCACGCGCGGCACAGATACGCAGTATTTT.